Shown below are 23 T cell receptor beta chains from a single sample sequenced in a study of CD8+ T cells in alopecia areata. RNA extraction was followed by reverse transcription into cDNA, which acted as the sequencing template. Some clones are missing from TCRdb's copy, which holds only in-frame ones; the method was immunoSEQ multiplex PCR. The sample has tens of thousands of clones, around 59% seen once. Material: NKG2D-high CD8+ T cells sorted from blood. These receptors all stem from a human donor with alopecia areata.

The J gene is TRBJ2-7, the V gene TRBV25-1; D not certain. CDR3 length: 12 residues. V lost 8 bases to trimming and J lost 6 bases, with 14 bases between them. Looked up from germline, CDR1 is MGHDK and CDR2 is SYGVNS. DNA for the CDR3: TGTGCCAGCGGAGAAGTAAGGGCCGAGCAGTACTTC. Its translation: CASGEVRAEQYF.

This chain joins TRBV19 and TRBJ2-7, with TRBD1 matching 8 bases. Trimming removed 3 bases from V and 4 bases from J; junction bases left unmatched: 5. Germline CDR1 and CDR2: LNHDA and SQIVND (reference sequence). The CDR3 spans 14 residues. Here the CDR3 reads CASSIGQGAYEQYF. CDR3 bases: TGTGCCAGTAGTATCGGGCAGGGGGCGTACGAGCAGTACTTC.

This rearrangement joins TRBV5-5 to TRBJ2-5, with D perhaps matching TRBD2 (6 bases). The CDR3 sequence is 15 residues long. Germline V gene sequence: CDR1 SGHKS, CDR2 YYEKEE (reference sequence). Trimming cost V 1 base and J 5 bases, with 15 bases left between them. The CDR3 here is CASSLFGGSGETQYF. The CDR3 nucleotides read TGTGCCAGCAGCTTGTTTGGAGGGAGTGGGGAGACCCAGTACTTC.

The table lists this clone with a few counts. The chain couples TRBV7-2 to TRBJ1-1; no firm D call. The CDR3 is 14 amino acids. Germline V gene data show CDR1 as SGHTA and CDR2 as FQGNSA. V lost 3 bases to trimming and J lost 10 bases, with 18 bases between them. CDR3 protein: CASSFVTRTGGAFF. Written as DNA, the CDR3 is TGTGCCAGCAGCTTTGTGACCCGGACGGGAGGAGCTTTCTTT.

The chain links TRBV4-1 to TRBJ2-3; the D is unclear. This CDR3 is built from 17 residues. The V gene's germline CDR1 is MGHRA and CDR2 YSYEKL. The ends were cut back, 4 bases at V and 2 bases at J, with 19 bases in the middle. The DNA of the CDR3 is TGCGCCAGCAGCCCCCAGACGGTGGTTATTTCCACAGATACGCAGTATTTT. Translated: CASSPQTVVISTDTQYF.

This clone was seen a few times. This chain uses TRBV7-2 with TRBJ1-1, with TRBD1 identical over 7 bases. This CDR3 has 13 amino acids. The V gene's germline CDR1 is SGHTA and CDR2 FQGNSA. Unmatched junction bases numbered 8, after V lost 11 bases and J lost 2 bases. The CDR3 reads CAVPGTVNTEAFF. The CDR3 nucleotides are TGTGCCGTTCCCGGGACAGTTAACACTGAAGCTTTCTTT. Together with reference TRBV7-2 and TRBJ1-1, the CDR3 gives the full variable domain: GAGVSQSPSNKVTEKGKDVELRCDPISGHTALYWYRQSLGQGLEFLIYFQGNSAPDKSGLPSDRFSAERTGGSVSTLTIQRTQQEDSAVYLCAVPGTVNTEAFFGQGTRLTVV.

J is TRBJ2-7 and V is TRBV27, with D tentatively TRBD1 or TRBD2 (5 bases each). The germline V gene has CDR1 MNHEY and CDR2 SMNVEV (reference sequence). The CDR3 consists of 14 residues. With 0 bases removed from V and 3 bases from J, the gap between germline ends came to 9 bases. The CDR3 region has the DNA TGTGCCAGCAGTTTATCCGGGACCAACTACGAGCAGTACTTC. Translated, it gives CASSLSGTNYEQYF.

The gene calls are TRBV20-1 and TRBJ1-1; no firm D call. The V end lost 1 base, the J end lost 7 bases, and 7 bases lay between the germline ends. This CDR3 contains 11 residues. Looked up from germline, CDR1 is DFQATT and CDR2 is SNEGSKA (reference sequence). As DNA, the CDR3 is TGCAGTGCTAGAGTCGGGATTGAAGCTTTCTTT. This gives the protein CSARVGIEAFF.

The chain is built from TRBV10-3 and TRBJ2-1, with a possible D match to TRBD1 (6 bases). V lost 10 bases, J lost 5 bases, and 18 bases lay in between. Germline CDR1 is ENHRY and CDR2 is SYGVKD. CDR3 length: 14 amino acids. The CDR3 coding sequence is TGTGCCACCCTAATACAGGGTCGGAACAATGAGCAGTTCTTC. It is translated as CATLIQGRNNEQFF.

This chain connects TRBV2 to TRBJ1-1; tentatively, D is TRBD1 (5 bases). The germline V gene has CDR1 SNHLY and CDR2 FYNNEI. The CDR3 is 14 amino acids. Trimming shortened V by 4 bases and J by 7 bases, and 16 bases separated the two germline ends. CDR3 nucleotide sequence: TGTGCCAGCAGTGGACAGCTTATAGACCTTGAAGCTTTCTTT. Residues: CASSGQLIDLEAFF.

This clone was seen a few times. J is TRBJ2-1 and V is TRBV10-3, with D perhaps TRBD2 (6 bases). The CDR3 totals 16 residues. Germline V gene lookup returns CDR1 ENHRY and CDR2 SYGVKD. V dropped 0 bases and J dropped 8 bases, with 17 bases sitting between them. The CDR3 region is CAISESGGKRGDEQFF. The CDR3 region has the DNA TGTGCCATCAGTGAGTCGGGCGGGAAAAGAGGGGATGAGCAGTTCTTC.

The V gene is TRBV2, the J gene TRBJ1-1; tentatively, D is TRBD1 (6 bases). The V end was cut by 2 bases, the J end by 1 base, with 11 bases between. Looked up from germline, CDR1 is SNHLY and CDR2 is FYNNEI. The CDR3 is 15 residues long. CDR3 protein: CASSESRGSNTEAFF. The CDR3 nucleotides read TGTGCCAGCAGTGAATCAAGGGGGTCGAACACTGAAGCTTTCTTT.

The chain combines TRBV28 with TRBJ2-5; D is possibly TRBD1 or TRBD2 (5 bases each). CDR1 MDHEN and CDR2 SYDVKM come from the germline V gene. The V end lost 3 bases, the J end lost 5 bases, and 13 bases lay between the germline ends. CDR3 size: 14 residues. The CDR3 DNA reads TGTGCCAGCAGTTTGGGACGGATCGGGGAGACCCAGTACTTC. This translates into CASSLGRIGETQYF.

The chain carries TRBV19 and TRBJ2-1; 7 bases fit TRBD2. Trimming cost V 3 bases and J 6 bases; bases outside gene matches: 8. This CDR3 is built from 15 residues. The germline CDR1 and CDR2 sequences are LNHDA and SQIVND (reference sequence). The DNA of the CDR3 is TGTGCCAGTAGTATGACCCTGGGGGGGGGCAATGAGCAGTTCTTC. Translated: CASSMTLGGGNEQFF.

This clone showed up just a few times. The rearrangement links TRBV7-8 to TRBJ2-2; weak D call: TRBD2 (5 bases). Germline V gene lookup returns CDR1 SGHVS and CDR2 FQNEAQ. The V and J ends lost 3 bases and 4 bases respectively, with 15 bases between them. The CDR3 contains 16 residues. CDR3 region: CASSFLDFLSTGELFF. CDR3 DNA: TGTGCCAGCAGCTTTCTGGACTTCCTAAGCACCGGGGAGCTGTTTTTT.

This clone has only one observation. The J gene is TRBJ2-1, the V gene TRBV7-8; no firm D call. Trimming took 5 bases from V and 9 from J, leaving 11 bases between them. Germline V gene lookup returns CDR1 SGHVS and CDR2 FQNEAQ. The CDR3 runs to 12 residues. Written as DNA, the CDR3 is TGTGCCAGCAGCCCCCCGTTCGGTGAGCAGTTCTTC. Amino acids: CASSPPFGEQFF.

V usage is TRBV2 and J usage is TRBJ1-3; unclear D gene. Trimming removed 0 bases from V and 4 bases from J, with 13 bases in between. From germline, CDR1 is SNHLY and CDR2 FYNNEI. The CDR3 consists of 16 residues. CDR3 sequence: CASSEATRAFGNTIYF. In DNA, the CDR3 is TGTGCCAGCAGTGAAGCCACGCGAGCTTTCGGAAACACCATATATTTT.

This rearrangement joins TRBV28 to TRBJ2-7; D is undetermined. Germline V gene lookup returns CDR1 MDHEN and CDR2 SYDVKM. CDR3 length: 12 residues. Trimming took off 4 bases at V and 5 bases at J, with 9 bases between the two ends. Here the CDR3 reads CASSSLSHEQYF. In DNA form, the CDR3 reads TGTGCCAGCAGTTCGCTTTCCCACGAGCAGTACTTC.

The V and J genes are TRBV7-9 and TRBJ2-7, with D perhaps matching TRBD1 (6 bases). Germline-derived CDR1 and CDR2 are SEHNR and FQNEAQ (reference sequence). Trimming stripped 6 bases from V and 7 bases from J, with 13 bases between. This CDR3 is built from 12 residues. In nucleotides, the CDR3 is TGTGCCAGCAGGTCGAGCAGGGGTGAGCAGTACTTC. Translating it yields CASRSSRGEQYF.

This clone is a singleton in its sample. This chain connects TRBV27 to TRBJ1-1, with D uncertain. The V end was cut by 7 bases, the J end by 2 bases, with 11 bases between. The CDR3 is 13 residues long. Per the germline V gene, CDR1 is MNHEY and CDR2 is SMNVEV (reference sequence). The CDR3 nucleotides read TGTGCCAGCAAGCAGGCTCCCAACACTGAAGCTTTCTTT. Protein sequence: CASKQAPNTEAFF.

This clone was picked up a small number of times. CDR3 residues: CASSPSPSYNEQFF. CDR3 in DNA: TGTGCCAGTAGTCCATCACCGTCCTACAATGAGCAGTTCTTC. The gene calls are TRBV19 and TRBJ2-1; D is uncertain. V lost 5 bases and J lost 1, with 9 bases in between. This CDR3 has 14 amino acids. Germline V gives CDR1 LNHDA, CDR2 SQIVND (reference sequence).

The chain recombines TRBV5-8 with TRBJ2-1; 10 nucleotides line up with TRBD2. J gave up 7 bases and V 1 base, and 8 bases lay outside the gene matches. Germline V gene sequence: CDR1 SGHTS, CDR2 YDEGEE. This CDR3 comprises 16 residues. In DNA form, the CDR3 reads TGTGCCAGCAGCTTGATTAGCGGGGGGTTCAAAAATGAGCAGTTCTTC. Amino acids: CASSLISGGFKNEQFF.

The V and J genes are TRBV11-3 and TRBJ2-5, with D unclear. The J call may be mistaken, given a closer DNA end match to TRBJ2-7. The CDR3 covers 12 residues. CDR1 is SGHNT, CDR2 YENEEA, per germline. The DNA for the CDR3 is TGTGCCAGCTCAGGATCGGCCTACGAGCAGTACTTC. Encoded protein: CASSGSAYEQYF.